The TCR beta chain described here comes from a study of T cell responses to AZD1222 COVID-19 vaccine. Study-level results: Donors in the cohort were predominantly white British and more often female, and clonal diversity was possibly underestimated.

The CDR3 covers 13 residues. Germline CDR1 MDHEN, CDR2 SYDVKM. Trimming cost V 4 bases and J 6 bases, with 7 bases left between them. Remarks on this clone: The antigen remains unidentified.

The protocol was immunoSEQ multiplex PCR, while the TCRdb copy is restricted to in-frame clones and leaves out a portion. Here the sample spans 99,000 or so clones, about nine tenths being singletons. The chain has TRBV28 and TRBJ1-6; weak D call: TRBD1 (5 bases). The TCR was taken from an adult who received the MenACWY meningococcal vaccine as a control. Sequencing used peripheral blood, obtained 28 days after the second dose of the MenACWY control vaccine. As DNA, the CDR3 is TGTGCCAGCAGTTACAGGTTTAATTCACCCCTCCACTTT. Its translation: CASSYRFNSPLHF.